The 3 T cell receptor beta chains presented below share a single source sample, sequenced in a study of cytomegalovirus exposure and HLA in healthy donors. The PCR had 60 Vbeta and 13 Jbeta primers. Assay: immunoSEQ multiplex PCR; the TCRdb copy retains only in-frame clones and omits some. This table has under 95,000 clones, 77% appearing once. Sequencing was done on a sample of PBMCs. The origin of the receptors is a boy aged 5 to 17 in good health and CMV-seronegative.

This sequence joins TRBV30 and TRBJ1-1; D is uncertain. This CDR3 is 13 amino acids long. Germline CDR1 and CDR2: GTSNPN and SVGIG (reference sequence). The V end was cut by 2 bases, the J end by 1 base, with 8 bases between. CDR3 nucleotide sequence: TGTGCCTGGAGTCTACAGCCGAACACTGAAGCTTTCTTT. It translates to CAWSLQPNTEAFF. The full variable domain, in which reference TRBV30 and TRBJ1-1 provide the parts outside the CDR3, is SQTIHQWPATLVQPVGSPLSLECTVEGTSNPNLYWYRQAAGRGLQLLFYSVGIGQISSEVPQNLSASRPQDRQFILSSKKLLLSDSGFYLCAWSLQPNTEAFFGQGTRLTVV.

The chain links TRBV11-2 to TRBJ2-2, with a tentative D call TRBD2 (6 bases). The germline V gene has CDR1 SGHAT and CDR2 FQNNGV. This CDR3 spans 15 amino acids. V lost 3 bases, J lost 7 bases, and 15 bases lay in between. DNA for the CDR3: TGTGCCAGCAGCTTCGCCGGACTGGGGGGCGGGGAGCTGTTTTTT. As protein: CASSFAGLGGGELFF.

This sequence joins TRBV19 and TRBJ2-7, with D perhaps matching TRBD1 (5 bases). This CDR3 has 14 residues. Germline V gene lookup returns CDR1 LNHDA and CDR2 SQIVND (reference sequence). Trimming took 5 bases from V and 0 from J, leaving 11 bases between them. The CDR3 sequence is CASSDRADSYEQYF. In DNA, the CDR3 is TGTGCCAGTAGTGACAGAGCAGACTCCTACGAGCAGTACTTC. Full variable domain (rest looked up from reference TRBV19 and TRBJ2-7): DGGITQSPKYLFRKEGQNVTLSCEQNLNHDAMYWYRQDPGQGLRLIYYSQIVNDFQKGDIAEGYSVSREKKESFPLTVTSAQKNPTAFYLCASSDRADSYEQYFGPGTRLTVT.